The entry below gives a single T cell receptor beta chain sequence along with its context. In its sample, this clonotype was seen many times. Its antigen is not yet known. Nothing much larger sits one base from this clone, and base qualities are not available. The data are from a study of human T cells and chemical hapten exposure (dated by TCRdb to about 2021). About the study as a whole: For sensitization, 2% DPC in acetone was applied to a roughly 2 cm by roughly 2 cm area of upper inner arm skin. Throughout the approximately 26-week study period, patients were also given weekly therapeutic DPC doses on the scalp. Patch testing was performed on the upper back with Finn chambers containing 0.01% DPC, and the patch tests were scored after 6 days according to International Contact Dermatitis Research Group standards. Alopecia areata with under or over 50% scalp involvement, alopecia totalis and alopecia universalis were represented in the patient cohort, which was mostly female. Libraries were combined into a pool for sequencing, and differences in TCR yield between samples came mainly from small differences in library volumes within the pool. In alopecia patients, the study followed how the peripheral blood TCR repertoire changed in vivo over primary and secondary sensitization to diphenylcyclopropenone (DPC), a hapten. Blood samples were taken from patients before sensitization (week 0) and at 2, 6 and about 24 weeks after DPC sensitization. About 27 alopecia patients gave blood for TCR sequencing at one to four time points (pre-sensitization, 2, 6 and 24 weeks). What the authors observed across the whole study: Compared with pre-sensitization or healthy control sets, expanded TCRs formed significantly more large CDR3 similarity clusters, which is consistent with antigen-driven responses. After repeated subsampling, changes were observed in the strength of the expansion versus patch-test correlation and in the threshold at which the correlation became significant. Patch test score was positively correlated with the number of PT1 expanded TCRs, with significance at thresholds 8, 16 and 32 but not at 4. Alopecia, a presumed autoimmune disease, was present in all patients, so the immune response of the patients might differ from that of healthy individuals. DPC sensitization did not change how many TCRs were above 1 in 1000 frequency, and no evidence was found of alterations in global repertoire structure.

The CDR3 holds 13 amino acids from the cysteine to the phenylalanine. Left in the record is the CDR3 DNA by itself, 39 bases read in frame from the first base. V loses 2 bases of germline sequence and J loses 8 bases, and the interval between the two ends is 10 bases. CDR1 is given as MNHEY and CDR2 as SVGEGT, both from the germline V gene. Preparation of the library involved RACE. These reads were obtained on a NextSeq 500. During library preparation, unique molecular identifiers were attached to individual cDNA molecules so that TCRs could be counted quantitatively and reproducibly. For every blood RNA sample, sequencing covered both the TCR alpha and TCR beta chains. In the authors' own workflow: The median number of TCRs per sample was 95,638, ranging from about 20,000 to 750,000. V, J and CDR3 annotation of the TCR reads was performed with the Decombinator software suite. For PS versus PT1 abundance plots, all samples were subsampled to the same number of TCRs (28,000). Expanded TCRs were defined as absent before sensitization and observed at least eight times at the 2-week time point. TCRdb itself trimmed the public reads at Q25 with fastp, ran MiXCR and retained productive beta chains. Duplicate CDR3 protein sequences are folded into a single record with the most common DNA and genes. The V and J calls, along with clone size, are taken from TCRdb and not from the paper's own processing. The sample contains tens of thousands of distinct CDR3 sequences, 9.9% of them found a single time. 16% of the sample belongs to the ten largest clones.

The time point label on this specimen signifies: patch test 3, about 24 weeks after DPC sensitization. The treatment or condition label of this sample denotes: therapeutic diphenylcyclopropenone sensitization with weekly scalp DPC. At every patch-test visit, the blood draw took place before the patch test was put on. Eligible patients were aged 18 to 70, diagnosed with alopecia, deemed suitable for DPC therapy, and excluded if pregnant. Total RNA was extracted from unfractionated whole blood collected in Tempus Blood RNA tubes. The starting material was whole blood, obtained in connection with sensitization to the hapten diphenylcyclopropenone (DPC). This TCR was recovered from a woman aged 40 to 50 with alopecia areata. Some clones in this sample may be carry-over from other donors' samples. In this chain, TRBV6-2 or TRBV6-3 is recombined with TRBJ2-1; no confident D gene assignment can be made. The DNA sequence is TGTGCCAGCAGTTACGGCCCCGGTGATGAGCAGTTCTTC. It encodes CASSYGPGDEQFF.